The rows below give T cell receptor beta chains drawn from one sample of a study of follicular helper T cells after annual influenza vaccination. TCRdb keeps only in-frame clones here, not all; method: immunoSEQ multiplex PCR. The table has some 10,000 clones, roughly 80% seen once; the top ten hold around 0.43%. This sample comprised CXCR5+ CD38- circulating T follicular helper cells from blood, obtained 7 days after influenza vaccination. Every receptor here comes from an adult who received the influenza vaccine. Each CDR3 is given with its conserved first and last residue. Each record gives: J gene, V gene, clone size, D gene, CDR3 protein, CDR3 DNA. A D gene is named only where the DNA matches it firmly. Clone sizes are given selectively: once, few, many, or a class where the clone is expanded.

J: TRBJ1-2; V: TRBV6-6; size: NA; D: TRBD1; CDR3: CASSSATGNYGYTF; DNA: TGTGCCAGCAGTTCGGCGACAGGGAACTATGGCTACACCTTC
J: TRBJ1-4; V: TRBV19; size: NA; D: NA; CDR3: CASKRDKTNEKLFF; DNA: TGTGCCAGTAAACGGGACAAAACTAATGAAAAACTGTTTTTT
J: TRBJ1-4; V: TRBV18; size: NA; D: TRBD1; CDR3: CASSPTGTGVRDEKLFF; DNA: TGTGCCAGCTCACCAACCGGGACAGGGGTCAGGGACGAAAAACTGTTTTTT
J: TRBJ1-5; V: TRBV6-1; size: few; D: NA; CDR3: CASVRESNQPQHF; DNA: TGTGCCAGCGTGAGGGAGAGCAATCAGCCCCAGCATTTT
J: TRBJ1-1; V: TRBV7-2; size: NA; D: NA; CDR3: CASSLARRGEAFF; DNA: TGTGCCAGCAGCTTAGCGCGGCGGGGAGAAGCTTTCTTT
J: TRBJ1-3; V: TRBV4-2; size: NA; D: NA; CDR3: CASSQVDQGENTIYF; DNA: TGTGCCAGCAGCCAAGTAGATCAGGGTGAAAACACCATATATTTT
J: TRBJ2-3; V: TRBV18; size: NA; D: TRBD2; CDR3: CASSPRRTSGTDTQYF; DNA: TGTGCCAGCTCACCACGGAGAACTAGCGGGACAGATACGCAGTATTTT
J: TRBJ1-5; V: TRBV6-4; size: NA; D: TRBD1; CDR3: CASTGTGEQPQHF; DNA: TGTGCCAGCACGGGGACAGGGGAGCAGCCCCAGCATTTT
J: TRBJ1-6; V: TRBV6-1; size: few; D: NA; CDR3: CASTRGYSPLHF; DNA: TGTGCCAGCACCAGGGGTTATTCACCCCTCCACTTT
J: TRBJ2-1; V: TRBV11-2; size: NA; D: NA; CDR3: CASSLEIFFPYNEQFF; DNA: TGTGCCAGCAGCTTAGAAATTTTCTTCCCCTACAATGAGCAGTTCTTC
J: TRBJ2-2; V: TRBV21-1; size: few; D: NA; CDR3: CASNDRGYTGELFF; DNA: TGTGCCAGCAACGACAGGGGCTACACCGGGGAGCTGTTTTTT
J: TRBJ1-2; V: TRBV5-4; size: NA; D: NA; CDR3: CASSFRGNYGYTF; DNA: TGTGCCAGCAGCTTTCGGGGGAACTATGGCTACACCTTC
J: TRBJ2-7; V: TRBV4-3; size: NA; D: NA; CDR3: CASSQVVGTSYYEQYF; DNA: TGCGCCAGCAGCCAGGTGGTGGGCACTAGTTACTACGAGCAGTACTTC
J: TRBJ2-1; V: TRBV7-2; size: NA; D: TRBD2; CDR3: CASSSQSIAGGYNEQFF; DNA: TGTGCCAGCAGCTCACAATCGATAGCGGGGGGCTACAATGAGCAGTTCTTC
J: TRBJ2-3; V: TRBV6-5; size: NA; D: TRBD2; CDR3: CASSSSGGGAGDTQYF; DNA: TGTGCCAGCAGTTCGTCCGGCGGGGGGGCTGGGGATACGCAGTATTTT
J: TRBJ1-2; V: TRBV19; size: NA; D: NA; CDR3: CASSPQGYGYTF; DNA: TGTGCCAGTAGTCCTCAGGGATATGGCTACACCTTC
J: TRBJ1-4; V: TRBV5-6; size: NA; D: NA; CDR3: CASSLTTNEKLFF; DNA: TGTGCCAGCAGCTTAACAACTAATGAAAAACTGTTTTTT
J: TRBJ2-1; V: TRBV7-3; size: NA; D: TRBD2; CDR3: CASSLGPAGGYNEQFF; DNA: TGTGCCAGCAGCTTAGGGCCAGCGGGGGGCTACAATGAGCAGTTCTTC
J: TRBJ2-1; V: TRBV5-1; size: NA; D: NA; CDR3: CASSLELAETEQFF; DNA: TGCGCCAGCAGCTTGGAACTAGCCGAGACGGAGCAGTTCTTC
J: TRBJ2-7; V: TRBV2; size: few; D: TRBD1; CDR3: CASRDRDYEQYF; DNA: TGTGCCAGCAGGGACAGGGACTACGAGCAGTACTTC
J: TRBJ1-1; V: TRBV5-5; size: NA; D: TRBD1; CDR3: CASSFTAGTGNTEAFF; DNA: TGTGCCAGCAGCTTTACAGCCGGGACAGGGAACACTGAAGCTTTCTTT
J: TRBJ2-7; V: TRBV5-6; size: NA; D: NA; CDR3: CASSLFQAETLGEQYF; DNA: TGTGCCAGCAGCTTGTTCCAGGCGGAGACTTTGGGGGAGCAGTACTTC
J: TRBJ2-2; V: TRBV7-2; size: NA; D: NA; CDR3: CASSWNRDDTGELFF; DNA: TGTGCCAGCAGCTGGAACAGGGACGACACCGGGGAGCTGTTTTTT
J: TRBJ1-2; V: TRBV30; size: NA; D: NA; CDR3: CAWSATVYYGYTF; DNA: TGTGCCTGGAGTGCCACAGTTTACTATGGCTACACCTTC
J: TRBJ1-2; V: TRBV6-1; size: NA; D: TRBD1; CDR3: CASSIGTGEFYGYTF; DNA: TGTGCCAGCAGCATCGGGACAGGGGAATTCTATGGCTACACCTTC
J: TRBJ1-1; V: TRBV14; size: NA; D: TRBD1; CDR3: CASSQLRDRGTNTEAFF; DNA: TGTGCCAGCAGCCAACTAAGGGACAGGGGAACGAACACTGAAGCTTTCTTT
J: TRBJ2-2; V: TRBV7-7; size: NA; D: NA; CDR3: CASSLSGGNTGELFF; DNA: TGTGCCAGCAGCCTATCCGGAGGGAACACCGGGGAGCTGTTTTTT
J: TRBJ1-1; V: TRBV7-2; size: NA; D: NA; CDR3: CASSLLIGVTFF; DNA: TGTGCCAGCAGCTTATTGATCGGGGTGACTTTCTTT
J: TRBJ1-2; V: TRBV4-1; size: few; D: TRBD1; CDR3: CASSQGNRGLNYGYTF; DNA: TGCGCCAGCAGCCAAGGAAACAGGGGCCTCAACTATGGCTACACCTTC
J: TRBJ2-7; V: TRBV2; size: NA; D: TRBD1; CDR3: CASKGTGSYEQYF; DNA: TGTGCCAGCAAGGGGACAGGGAGCTACGAGCAGTACTTC
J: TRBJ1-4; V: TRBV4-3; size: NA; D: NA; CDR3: CASSQDTGSNEKLFF; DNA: TGCGCCAGCAGCCAAGACACAGGAAGTAATGAAAAACTGTTTTTT
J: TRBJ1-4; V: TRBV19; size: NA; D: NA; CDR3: CASSPHRDGNEKLFF; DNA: TGTGCCAGTAGCCCCCACCGGGACGGTAATGAAAAACTGTTTTTT
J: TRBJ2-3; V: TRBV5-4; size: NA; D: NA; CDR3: CASSLDSPSTDTQYF; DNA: TGTGCCAGCAGCTTGGACAGCCCCAGCACAGATACGCAGTATTTT
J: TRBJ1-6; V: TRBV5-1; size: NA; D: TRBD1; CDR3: CASSVTRGKDSPLHF; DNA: TGCGCCAGCAGCGTAACCAGGGGGAAGGATTCACCCCTCCACTTT
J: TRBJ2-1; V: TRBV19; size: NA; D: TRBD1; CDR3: CAVNSGQGSYNEQFF; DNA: TGTGCCGTAAATTCGGGACAGGGGTCGTACAATGAGCAGTTCTTC
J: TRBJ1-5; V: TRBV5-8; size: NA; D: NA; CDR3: CASIQTGQHFQPQHF; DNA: TGTGCCAGCATCCAAACCGGGCAGCACTTTCAGCCCCAGCATTTT
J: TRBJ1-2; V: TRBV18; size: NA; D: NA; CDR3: CASSPRQLNYGYTF; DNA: TGTGCCAGCTCACCACGTCAGCTCAACTATGGCTACACCTTC
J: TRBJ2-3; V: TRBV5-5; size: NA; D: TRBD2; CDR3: CASSLDSSGRASTDTQYF; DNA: TGTGCCAGCAGCTTGGATTCTAGCGGGCGTGCTAGCACAGATACGCAGTATTTT
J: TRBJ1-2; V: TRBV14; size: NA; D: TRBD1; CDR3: CASSQNHRGGGYTF; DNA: TGTGCCAGCAGCCAAAATCACAGGGGCGGAGGCTACACCTTC
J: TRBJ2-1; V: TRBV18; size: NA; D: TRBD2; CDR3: CASSPTSGVYNEQFF; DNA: TGTGCCAGCTCACCGACTAGCGGGGTCTACAATGAGCAGTTCTTC
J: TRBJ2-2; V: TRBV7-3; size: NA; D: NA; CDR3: CASSLTTNTGELFF; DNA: TGTGCCAGCAGCTTAACGACGAACACCGGGGAGCTGTTTTTT